Given below is one TCR beta chain in context. No cognate antigen has been identified for it. Base quality data are lacking; no much larger clone is found one base away. This sample stems from a study of cytomegalovirus exposure and HLA in healthy donors (dated by TCRdb to the late 2010s). For context, the study as a whole: According to an earlier analysis of 550 to 700 of the donors, some 180 million T cells yielded 100 million or so unique TCR beta sequences and around 300 Gb of sequence data. Along with the roughly 670-subject first cohort, a separate validation cohort of over 90 different subjects was used. On average, 235,054 unique TCR beta nucleotide sequences were sequenced per donor among a few hundred genotyped donors of the cohort, with roughly 20% of those sequences being non-productive. The study combined high-throughput TCR immunosequencing, statistical association of individual TCRs with disease status, and machine learning to predict cytomegalovirus infection status. A later analysis re-examined previously published TCR beta repertoires from around 670 donors and added high-resolution HLA genotyping to investigate patterns of TCR occurrence. The T cell repertoires of around 670 subjects were profiled by immunosequencing and related to cytomegalovirus serostatus. A later genetic analysis took genome-wide SNP genotypes for about three fifths of the 666 donors and used that subset as a discovery cohort. The genetic ancestry cluster associated with self-reported Caucasian donors included 81% of the approximately 410 genotyped donors. Donor age, sex, ethnicity and CMV serostatus were compiled alongside the repertoire data. HLA typing included class I and class II loci at four-digit resolution. The study was designed to test whether signatures of past pathogen exposure could be identified by cataloging public T cell receptors. Typing coverage differed by locus: A, B, C, DRB1 and DQB1 were typed in roughly 629-630 donors, DQA1 in 522, DPA1 in 600 to 610, and DPB1 in just under 480. The later analysis used no new phenotypic data to find candidate immune exposures, relying instead on TCR beta sequences and their occurrence across donors. An early release covering roughly 580 HLA-typed donors comprised about 300 gigabases of sequencing data and tens of millions of unique TCR sequences. Every repertoire in the discovery cohort had been generated on one and the same sequencing platform. Five DR-DQ haplotypes were treated as single units for association and clustering because of strong linkage in the cohort. In an earlier analysis of about 590 of the donors, high-throughput TCR beta sequencing was used to judge whether each TCR beta V gene segment behaved as functional or pseudogenic. General study outcomes and caveats: A further reported finding was that TCR beta sequences accurately predicted the HLA-A and HLA-B alleles for most subjects in the first cohort. Correlated functional status among segregating V segments might reflect linkage disequilibrium, but an unknown experimental factor could not be ruled out. HLA typing was unavailable for some donors at each locus, so association tests used only the typed subset. According to a later analysis, most CMV-associated TCR beta chains appeared to be HLA-restricted, and the HLA associations seemed to be driven largely by CMV exposure. An earlier analysis of approximately 500 of the donors showed that most TCR beta V segments appeared in productive rearrangements either about 90% or about 30% of the time, which broadly matched IMGT annotations. Seventeen rarely observed V segments, including chromosome 9 orphons, were excluded from the earlier analysis of approximately 600 of the donors because counts were too low. When HLA alleles, especially DR and DQ, strongly co-occurred, TCR associations were difficult to assign to individual alleles. Sequencing depth was assumed to be roughly uniform across donors in the presence/absence analyses, though that assumption may not hold. A cluster of highly shared sequence variants was judged likely to represent a technical artifact of the sequencing pipeline. According to the authors, the approach could potentially be generalized to other disease states and immunological phenotypes. The classifier was reported to diagnose cytomegalovirus status with high specificity and sensitivity in both the original and validation cohorts. The only immune exposure information available for the cohort was CMV serostatus. Three of the identified cytomegalovirus-associated TCR beta chains were confirmed in vitro to be specific for cytomegalovirus antigens. Compared with the approximately 700-donor mean, donors in an Asian-associated ancestry cluster had fewer N-insertions in productive TCRs, according to a later genetic analysis. In this cohort, only TCR beta chains were sequenced, and detectable features were limited by the absence of alpha or paired-chain data. In a later genetic analysis, a missense DCLRE1C variant was associated with V-gene and J-gene trimming of TCR beta chains, and the association was replicated in an independent cohort. Several of the top co-occurrence clusters appeared to be linked to parvovirus B19, influenza, CMV and Epstein-Barr virus, according to a later analysis. In the study, roughly 160 TCR beta chains were listed as associated with cytomegalovirus. According to a later analysis, TCR association rates differed among HLA loci, with DRB1 alleles showing the most associated TCRs and HLA-C alleles showing the fewest. At a false discovery rate of 0.05, a later analysis linked 15,000 to 20,000 TCR beta sequences to specific HLA alleles. Across donors, most TCR sequences were observed very rarely, whereas some public TCRs were present in many individuals. In a later analysis, HLA-associated TCR beta chains were found to be more clonally expanded and to have lower generation probabilities than equally common non-associated chains.

The library was generated by the immunoSEQ multiplex PCR assay. A mixture of 60 forward primers for TCR Vbeta segments and 13 reverse primers for TCR Jbeta segments was used in the multiplex PCR. Amplification of the CDR3 region of rearranged TCR beta genes was performed with a multiplex PCR assay on genomic DNA. The Illumina HiSeq System was used to sequence the amplified TCR beta libraries as 87-base-pair reads. Per the authors' processing: Across the 640 or so repertoires, a later analysis counted some 81 million unique TCR beta chains, 9 million to 14 million of which were shared by at least two donors. Raw reads were error-corrected and collapsed into unique sequences by a nearest-neighbor algorithm in which closely related sequences were merged to remove PCR and sequencing errors. To assign V, D and J gene segments, CDR3 sequences were aligned to IMGT reference sequences. For a sequence to be retained, at least a six-nucleotide match to both a V gene segment and a J gene segment was required. Rearrangements were called productive when the CDR3 lacked stop codons and stayed in frame with V and J; all others were non-productive. Following IMGT convention, CDR3 was defined as the stretch from the second conserved V-encoded cysteine up to the conserved J-encoded phenylalanine. In an earlier analysis of some 550 of the donors, sequences lacking an unambiguous match to a single V gene segment were excluded. In an earlier analysis of 587 of the donors, V segments were called functional above 56.7% productive rearrangements and were called segregating when the between-donor standard deviation exceeded 5%. A statistical classification framework was developed to diagnose cytomegalovirus status using the catalog of TCR beta chain sequences. A later analysis assigned V and J genes by comparing TCR nucleotide sequences with IMGT/GENE-DB human TR gene sequences. The TCRdist pipeline was used in a later analysis to assign CDR3 sequences and most-parsimonious VDJ recombination scenarios. In a later analysis, each TCR beta chain was defined by its CDR3 amino acid sequence together with its V-gene family, and reads lacking a unique V-gene family were excluded. As a way to deal with suspected cross-contamination and a sequencing artifact, a later analysis dropped approximately 590 nucleotide sequences that were highly shared and had low generation probability. In a later analysis, a clonal expansion index for each public chain was calculated from normalized within-repertoire ranks of inferred template counts. A later analysis computed generation probabilities with a VDJ recombination model fitted to out-of-frame rearrangements, and checked the results against IGoR. A later analysis scored TCR-TCR, TCR-HLA and TCR-CMV co-occurrence with hypergeometric tests, applying a repertoire-size bias correction to TCR pairs. False discovery rates were estimated in a later analysis by permuting HLA or CMV assignments 20 times. In a later analysis, co-occurring TCRs were grouped using DBSCAN, with TCRdist sequence similarity added in when clustering inside HLA-allele-positive subsets. For co-occurrence clustering, repertoires with fewer than 30,000 or more than 120,000 public chains were excluded, along with about five repertoires with anomalous nucleotide sharing. The source is immuneACCESS, and TCRdb retained only in-frame sequences with V and J called. Part of the clones is not carried over; for the studies checked, unresolved V genes explain less than half of this, and the remainder is unexplained. V, J and clone size reflect that table, while D and trimming were determined from the DNA. This sample comprises roughly 120,000 clones, 70% to 80% of them detected only once. Of the sample, roughly 4.5% is held by the ten largest clones.

The cohort consisted of approximately 690 healthy bone marrow donors. At the time of sampling, every cohort member was nominally healthy, though immune exposures that went unrecorded were likely present. The donor tested CMV seropositive and was one of the 289 seropositive cohort members. Every donor gave a peripheral blood sample, and the peripheral blood mononuclear cells from that sample were used for TCR beta sequencing. The Qiagen DNeasy Blood Extraction Kit was used to extract genomic DNA from the blood cell samples. Sequencing input: PBMCs. This sequence was found in a middle-aged man in good health and CMV-seropositive.

This receptor has the CDR3 CASIRRWDRGSDTQYF. The nucleotide sequence reads TGTGCCAGCATTCGGAGGTGGGACAGGGGCTCAGATACGCAGTATTTT. The sequence links TRBV2 to TRBJ2-3; TRBD1 matches 10 bases in the middle. The germline V gene encodes CDR1 SNHLY and CDR2 FYNNEI. The CDR3 contains 16 residues, cysteine and phenylalanine counted. This entry keeps only the CDR3 DNA: 48 bases, framed from base 1. The V end gives up 7 bases and the J end 4 bases, leaving 11 bases in the junction not matched to a gene.